The 18 T cell receptor beta chains below all came from one sample that was sequenced in a study of T cell responses to AZD1222 COVID-19 vaccine. The method was immunoSEQ multiplex PCR; TCRdb's version includes in-frame clones alone and lacks a portion of them. In the table there are under 90,000 clones, 80% to 90% of which are singletons. Sequencing used peripheral blood, obtained 28 days after the second AZD1222 dose. The receptors here all came from an adult who received the AZD1222 COVID-19 vaccine.

This chain joins TRBV7-2 and TRBJ1-1; 7 bases line up with TRBD1. CDR3 length equals 13 residues. CDR1 and CDR2 from the germline V gene are SGHTA and FQGNSA. The V segment lost 2 bases and the J segment 3 bases; nucleotides outside the gene matches: 0. CDR3 nucleotides: TGTGCCAGCAGCTTACAGGGGGACACTGAAGCTTTCTTT. Translated, it gives CASSLQGDTEAFF.

This clone was seen a few times. This chain joins TRBV6-1 and TRBJ1-1; no reliable D call. CDR3 length: 14 residues. The V gene lost 2 bases and the J gene lost 1 base, with 8 bases spanning the gap. Germline V lookup: CDR1 MNHNS, CDR2 SASEGT. The CDR3 region is CASSEQAANTEAFF. In DNA form, the CDR3 reads TGTGCCAGCAGTGAACAGGCCGCGAACACTGAAGCTTTCTTT.

This rearrangement joins TRBV30 to TRBJ1-2, with D possibly being TRBD1 (6 bases). CDR1 GTSNPN and CDR2 SVGIG come from the germline V gene (reference sequence). The V end was cut by 3 bases, the J end by 4 bases, with 15 bases between. The CDR3 has 14 amino acids. CDR3 in amino acids: CAWSRSQGIYGYTF. The CDR3 DNA reads as TGTGCCTGGAGCAGATCACAGGGAATCTATGGCTACACCTTC.

This clone has a handful of counts. V is TRBV28 and J is TRBJ1-1; a weak D match, TRBD1 (6 bases). Trimming shortened V by 3 bases and J by 1 base, and 15 bases separated the two germline ends. Germline V gene lookup returns CDR1 MDHEN and CDR2 SYDVKM. There are 16 residues in the CDR3. The CDR3 sequence is CASSFTQDSPNTEAFF. The CDR3 nucleotides read TGTGCCAGCAGTTTCACTCAGGACAGCCCGAACACTGAAGCTTTCTTT.

This sequence joins TRBV7-3 and TRBJ2-1; 8 bases agree with TRBD1. The CDR3 is 17 residues long. Per germline, CDR1 SGHTA and CDR2 FQGTGA. The trim removed 0 bases at V and 6 bases at J, leaving 10 bases unmatched. Written as DNA, the CDR3 is TGTGCCAGCAGCTTAACACTTCCGGGACAGGTTACCAATGAGCAGTTCTTC. Amino acids: CASSLTLPGQVTNEQFF.

The V gene is TRBV6-5, the J gene TRBJ1-5; D may be TRBD1 (5 bases). The CDR3 sequence is 14 residues long. V was cut by 7 bases and J by 6 bases, with 16 bases left in between. Per germline, CDR1 MNHEY and CDR2 SVGAGI. CDR3 sequence reads: CASNPPVGGQPQHF. The CDR3, as DNA: TGTGCCAGCAATCCCCCGGTGGGGGGTCAGCCCCAGCATTTT.

This clone was seen just once. The chain carries TRBV9 and TRBJ2-7; 10 bases agree with TRBD2. Looked up from germline, CDR1 is SGDLS and CDR2 is YYNGEE. The CDR3 sequence is 14 residues long. J gave up 6 bases and V 3 bases, and 6 bases lay outside the gene matches. CDR3 sequence reads: CASSASGTSAEQYF. CDR3 nucleotides: TGTGCCAGCAGCGCGTCTGGGACTAGCGCCGAGCAGTACTTC.

This clone is medium-sized. This CDR3 reads CASSYRVDGYTF. The DNA for the CDR3 is TGTGCCAGTAGTTACAGGGTCGATGGCTACACCTTC. This rearrangement joins TRBV19 to TRBJ1-2; TRBD1 might be the D (6 bases). The CDR3 spans 12 residues. Trimming cost V 5 bases and J 6 bases, with 10 bases left between them. CDR1 LNHDA and CDR2 SQIVND come from the germline V gene (reference sequence).

J is TRBJ1-2 and V is TRBV30, with 8 bases fitting TRBD1. The CDR3 spans 14 residues. After removal of 2 bases from V and 8 bases from J, the junction contained 10 bases not matched to a gene. Germline V gene lookup returns CDR1 GTSNPN and CDR2 SVGIG (reference sequence). This chain's CDR3 is CAWSSNRGLGGYTF. CDR3 DNA sequence: TGTGCCTGGAGTTCCAACAGGGGGTTAGGAGGCTACACCTTC.

This clone has more than one count but fewer than ten. Other DNA variants within this sample encode the same CDR3. The CDR3: CASSLVANTGELFF. CDR3 in DNA: TGCGCCAGCAGCTTGGTGGCGAACACCGGGGAGCTGTTTTTT. The chain is built from TRBV5-1 and TRBJ2-2; no reliable D call. V was pared by 0 bases and J by 0 bases, with 3 bases between. Per the germline V gene, CDR1 is SGHRS and CDR2 is YFSETQ. The CDR3 runs to 14 residues.

V usage is TRBV21-1 and J usage is TRBJ2-3; TRBD1 was called by the table and not checked on the DNA. TRBV21-1 is shown as a pseudogene. The CDR3 extends over 18 amino acids. In nucleotides, the CDR3 is TGTGCCAGCAGCAAAGTTTCGGTCGGCAGGGCGAGCACAGATACGCAGTATTTT. Protein: CASSKVSVGRASTDTQYF.

The gene calls are TRBV6-2 or TRBV6-3 and TRBJ1-1; 7 nucleotides line up with TRBD1. Losses at the gene ends were 4 bases for V and 2 bases for J; bases not matched to a gene: 19. The CDR3 sequence is 19 residues long. Germline CDR1 is MNHEY and CDR2 is SVGEGT. The CDR3 nucleotides read TGTGCCAGCAGTTCTGACCTAGGGGAAACCGGGACAGTAAACACTGAAGCTTTCTTT. Translation: CASSSDLGETGTVNTEAFF.

The J gene is TRBJ2-7, the V gene TRBV28, with 8 bases aligning to TRBD1. V lost 1 base, J lost 2 bases, and 4 bases stayed unmatched. Germline V gene lookup returns CDR1 MDHEN and CDR2 SYDVKM. The CDR3 has 15 residues. CDR3 DNA sequence: TGTGCCAGCAGTTTATCAGGGGGCGGAACCTACGAGCAGTACTTC. Residues: CASSLSGGGTYEQYF.

V gene TRBV5-1 combines with J gene TRBJ2-3; TRBD2 matches at 8 bases. The V segment lost 4 bases and the J segment 3 bases; nucleotides outside the gene matches: 10. CDR1 SGHRS and CDR2 YFSETQ come from the germline V gene. The CDR3 is 16 amino acids. The CDR3 coding sequence is TGCGCCAGCAGCCCAACCGGTGGCGGGAGGACAGATACGCAGTATTTT. This gives the protein CASSPTGGGRTDTQYF.

The chain joins TRBV5-1 to TRBJ2-2; 15 positions agree with TRBD2. With 4 bases clipped from V and 6 bases from J, the junction kept 10 bases outside the gene matches. The CDR3 spans 18 residues. Looked up from germline, CDR1 is SGHRS and CDR2 is YFSETQ. CDR3 bases: TGCGCCAGCAGCCAAGGACTAGCGGGAGGGTTTCGGGCCGGGGAGCTGTTTTTT. Its protein is CASSQGLAGGFRAGELFF.

This clone was seen a handful of times. The rearrangement joins TRBV25-1 to TRBJ1-1; 8 bases align to TRBD1. The CDR3 has 13 amino acids. Trimming at V came to 5 bases and at J to 5 bases, leaving 4 bases not matched to a gene. Germline V lookup: CDR1 MGHDK, CDR2 SYGVNS. CDR3 nucleotides: TGTGCCAGCAGTAGCGGACAGGGAACTGAAGCTTTCTTT. Translating gives CASSSGQGTEAFF.

The count of this clone is one. The chain uses TRBV18 and TRBJ1-1; D not resolved. CDR1 KGHSH and CDR2 LQKENI come from the germline V gene. V shed 2 bases and J shed 0 bases, with 13 bases lying between them. The CDR3 is 16 residues long. The CDR3 sequence: CASSPSPGQMNTEAFF. CDR3 nucleotide sequence: TGTGCCAGCTCACCAAGTCCAGGTCAGATGAACACTGAAGCTTTCTTT.

The chain carries TRBV5-1 and TRBJ2-3, with a tentative D call TRBD1 (6 bases). V lost 0 bases, J lost 6 bases, and 14 bases lay in between. This CDR3 is built from 15 residues. Germline V gene lookup returns CDR1 SGHRS and CDR2 YFSETQ. CDR3 sequence: CASSLGSQGYDTQYF. The CDR3 DNA is TGCGCCAGCAGCTTGGGTTCACAGGGTTACGATACGCAGTATTTT.